Listed below are T cell receptor beta chains from one sample, sequenced in a study of blood T cells in healthy people across ages. TCRdb re-analysed the 5' RACE reads in MiXCR, keeping a single row per CDR3 protein. The sample carries some 1.5 million distinct CDR3 sequences, approximately 30% recorded once. The sample comprised blood. Source of these receptors: a woman in her twenties or thirties in good health. CDR3s include the opening cysteine and the closing phenylalanine or tryptophan. For some rows the clone size is stated as once, few or many, or as a class when expanded; others skip it.

J | V | size | CDR3
TRBJ2-7 | TRBV6-2/TRBV6-3 | few | CASSSGTGGYYEQYF
TRBJ2-4 | TRBV11-3 | many | CASSPSGTGHQYF
TRBJ2-7 | TRBV20-1 | many | CSVWDGRSYEQYF
TRBJ1-4 | TRBV12-3/TRBV12-4 | few | CASSLQPTGEKLFF
TRBJ2-7 | TRBV2 | few | CASLRRAPAISYEQYF
TRBJ2-5 | TRBV29-1 | many | CSAGAGDIQETQYF
TRBJ2-7 | TRBV6-5 | - | CASGRAYEQDF
TRBJ2-1 | TRBV7-9 | - | CASSYDFLANNEQFF
TRBJ1-6 | TRBV27 | few | CASSLLANSPPHF
TRBJ1-4 | TRBV20-1 | few | CSANSGTPWVKLFF
- | TRBV6-6 | - | CASSRLRDGNYGYTF
TRBJ2-4 | TRBV5-1 | many | CASSLEGGLDIQYF
TRBJ1-5 | TRBV10-3 | - | CAISESEGAGQPQHF
TRBJ1-2 | TRBV20-1 | many | CSAPGGGRNYGYTF
TRBJ2-3 | TRBV5-5 | - | CASSSPLGTSGSTATQYF
TRBJ2-3 | TRBV10-2 | many | CASENPGQGTDTQYF
TRBJ2-2 | TRBV27 | - | CASSRDRGSLGELFF
TRBJ1-2 | TRBV20-1 | few | CSAYRDLNYGYTF
TRBJ2-3 | TRBV12-3/TRBV12-4 | - | CASSIRTRGGEDTQYF
TRBJ2-3 | TRBV18 | - | CASSLDRAGADTQYF
TRBJ1-5 | TRBV5-5 | - | CASSLIGAPSNQPQHF
TRBJ2-7 | TRBV5-1 | - | CASSLALKAHEQYF
TRBJ2-1 | TRBV12-3/TRBV12-4 | - | CTSSWGLASGPTNEQFF
TRBJ2-3 | TRBV7-2 | few | CASSSPRGNTDTQYF
TRBJ2-1 | TRBV27 | few | CASSLLPNEQFF
TRBJ2-1 | TRBV9 | few | CASSVDRGRGHEQFF
TRBJ1-6 | TRBV2 | - | CAGREWNNSPLHF
TRBJ1-5 | TRBV7-2 | many | CASSSQGTDQPQHF
TRBJ1-2 | TRBV7-2 | - | CASSLDWVPRDYGYTF
TRBJ2-7 | TRBV29-1 | many | CSVRGSYEQYF
TRBJ2-7 | TRBV30 | - | CAWMAGLAYEQYF
TRBJ2-5 | TRBV4-3 | many | CASSQDSGTQYF
TRBJ2-5 | TRBV19 | - | CASSSRTAHETQYF
TRBJ2-7 | TRBV18 | - | CASSQSRDTTYEQYF
TRBJ1-2 | TRBV3-1 | few | CASSLGQAHYGYTF
TRBJ1-2 | TRBV29-1 | many | CSVAPRQGANYGYTF